The 16 T cell receptor beta chains below come from one sample, sequenced in a study of PD-1 blockade in classical Hodgkin lymphoma. Assay used: immunoSEQ multiplex PCR; TCRdb lists only in-frame clones, some missing. The data show about 30,000 clones, approximately 90% seen once. The time point is: newly diagnosed, previously untreated cHL patient sample. The CD4+ T cells used were purified from thawed PBMCs through magnetic negative selection. What was sequenced was CD4+ T cells from blood. The receptor source for this set is a human donor with classical Hodgkin lymphoma.

This rearrangement joins TRBV6-1 to TRBJ1-2, with a possible D match to TRBD1 (5 bases). Trimming cost V 5 bases and J 3 bases, with 13 bases left between them. Germline V gene lookup returns CDR1 MNHNS and CDR2 SASEGT. This CDR3 spans 14 amino acids. CDR3 protein: CASSLVGRDYGYTF. The CDR3 coding sequence is TGTGCCAGCAGTTTAGTGGGCAGGGACTATGGCTACACCTTC.

V usage is TRBV19 and J usage is TRBJ1-2; 11 nucleotides align to TRBD1. Per germline, CDR1 LNHDA and CDR2 SQIVND (reference sequence). CDR3 length: 15 residues. V lost 6 bases and J lost 6; bases outside the gene matches: 9. The CDR3: CASRNRDRGTNGYTF. The CDR3 region has the DNA TGTGCCAGTAGAAACCGGGACAGGGGGACAAATGGCTACACCTTC.

This chain joins TRBV5-1 and TRBJ1-1; TRBD1 is a possible D gene (5 bases). The CDR3 covers 14 residues. CDR1 is SGHRS, CDR2 YFSETQ, per germline. Trimming stripped 7 bases from V and 9 bases from J, with 22 bases between. CDR3 amino acids: CASSTEIERTQAFF. DNA of the CDR3: TGCGCCAGCTCGACAGAGATTGAGAGGACACAAGCTTTCTTT. The complete variable domain, with remaining parts taken from reference TRBV5-1 and TRBJ1-1, reads KAGVTQTPRYLIKTRGQQVTLSCSPISGHRSVSWYQQTPGQGLQFLFEYFSETQRNKGNFPGRFSGRQFSNSRSEMNVSTLELGDSALYLCASSTEIERTQAFFGQGTRLTVV.

The genes are TRBV5-1 and TRBJ2-5; D possibly corresponds to TRBD2 (5 bases). This CDR3 comprises 16 residues. CDR1 is SGHRS and CDR2 is YFSETQ in the germline V gene. Trimming removed 0 bases from V and 2 bases from J, with 14 bases in between. The chain's CDR3 is CASSLAWGVGQETQYF. The DNA for the CDR3 is TGCGCCAGCAGCTTGGCCTGGGGAGTAGGGCAAGAGACCCAGTACTTC.

The chain has TRBV18 and TRBJ1-1, with 9 bases matching TRBD1. This CDR3 contains 15 residues. From germline, CDR1 is KGHSH and CDR2 LQKENI. The V and J ends lost 6 bases and 4 bases, in that order; junction bases with no gene match: 9. For the CDR3, the DNA is TGTGCCAGCTCGCCCCTACAGGGGGCGGGCACTGAAGCTTTCTTT. Translation gives CASSPLQGAGTEAFF.

This chain links TRBV11-1 with TRBJ2-5; D remains ambiguous. Germline V CDR1 and CDR2: SGHAT, FQDESV (reference sequence). There are 13 residues in the CDR3. The germline V and J ends were trimmed by 1 base and 4 bases, with 7 bases remaining between them. The DNA for the CDR3 is TGTGCCAGCAGCTTAGGGGAAAGAGAGACCCAGTACTTC. Translation: CASSLGERETQYF.

The gene calls are TRBV28 and TRBJ2-1; the D gene is possibly TRBD2 (6 bases). Germline-derived CDR1 and CDR2 are MDHEN and SYDVKM. This CDR3 is built from 14 residues. V lost 2 bases and J lost 6, with 11 bases in between. CDR3 DNA: TGTGCCAGCAGTTTAGGGGGGTGGGTCAATGAGCAGTTCTTC. Its translation: CASSLGGWVNEQFF.

The chain is built from TRBV28 and TRBJ2-7; TRBD1 matches at 7 bases. V shed 6 bases, J shed 4 bases, and the junction held 6 bases outside the gene matches. The CDR3 totals 13 residues. The germline gives CDR1 MDHEN, CDR2 SYDVKM. Here the CDR3 DNA reads TGTGCCAGCAGGAGACAGGGTTCTTACGAGCAGTACTTC. It yields the protein CASRRQGSYEQYF.

This clone was counted a few times. This chain links TRBV6-1 with TRBJ1-1; no firm D call. From germline, CDR1 is MNHNS and CDR2 SASEGT. The CDR3 loop spans 13 amino acids. Between the trimmed V and J ends, which lost 6 bases and 0 bases, there was a span of 8 bases. The CDR3 region is CASRWALNTEAFF. CDR3 nucleotides: TGTGCCAGCAGGTGGGCCCTGAACACTGAAGCTTTCTTT.

V usage is TRBV9 and J usage is TRBJ2-4; no definite D call. Germline V lookup: CDR1 SGDLS, CDR2 YYNGEE. The CDR3 is made up of 16 amino acids. The germline V and J ends were trimmed by 5 bases and 1 base, with 16 bases remaining between them. The CDR3 is CASRHPDLWAKNIQYF. CDR3 in DNA: TGTGCCAGCAGACATCCGGATTTATGGGCCAAAAACATTCAGTACTTC.

The CDR3 here is CASTLGGYEQYF. CDR3 bases: TGTGCCAGCACCCTGGGGGGTTACGAGCAGTACTTC. V usage is TRBV28 and J usage is TRBJ2-7, with D possibly TRBD2 on 6 matching bases. The CDR3 loop spans 12 amino acids. The ends were cut back, 7 bases at V and 4 bases at J, with 11 bases in the middle. Germline CDR1 reads MDHEN; CDR2 reads SYDVKM.

V and J are TRBV2 and TRBJ2-7; D remains ambiguous. In germline, CDR1 is SNHLY, CDR2 FYNNEI. Between the trimmed V and J ends, which lost 3 bases and 0 bases, there was a span of 0 bases. CDR3 length: 11 amino acids. The CDR3, as DNA: TGTGCCAGCAGTGACTCCTACGAGCAGTACGTC. It codes for CASSDSYEQYV.

This chain links TRBV16 with TRBJ1-5; D ambiguous. This CDR3 is 15 amino acids long. Trimming shortened V by 3 bases and J by 2 bases, and 11 bases separated the two germline ends. The V gene's germline CDR1 is KGHSY and CDR2 FQNENV. The CDR3 sequence is CASSHENGRNQPQHF. In nucleotides, the CDR3 is TGTGCCAGCAGCCACGAGAACGGACGCAATCAGCCCCAGCATTTT.

For this clone: One junction end disagrees with the germline gene, perhaps due to a read error. The genes are TRBV15 and TRBJ2-2; 8 bases align to TRBD2. The CDR3 contains 12 residues. CDR1 and CDR2 (germline): LNHNV, YYDKDF (reference sequence). The CDR3 reads CATSRASGGLFF. CDR3 sequence (DNA): TGTGCCACCAGCAGAGCGAGCGGGGGGCTGTTTTTT.

The chain uses TRBV18 and TRBJ2-5, with unresolved D. This CDR3 is 15 amino acids long. The germline V gene has CDR1 KGHSH and CDR2 LQKENI. Trimming took 3 bases from V and 1 from J, leaving 12 bases between them. CDR3 in DNA: TGTGCCAGCTCACCGGACCAACTCACCCAAGAGACCCAGTACTTC. It specifies CASSPDQLTQETQYF.

The J gene is TRBJ2-5, the V gene TRBV7-9; possibly TRBD2 for D (5 bases). The CDR3 consists of 13 residues. The germline V and J ends were trimmed by 4 bases and 7 bases, with 13 bases remaining between them. Germline CDR1 is SEHNR and CDR2 is FQNEAQ (reference sequence). The CDR3 bases are TGTGCCAGCAGCTACGCACCTGGAGGGACCCAGTACTTC. Its protein product is CASSYAPGGTQYF.